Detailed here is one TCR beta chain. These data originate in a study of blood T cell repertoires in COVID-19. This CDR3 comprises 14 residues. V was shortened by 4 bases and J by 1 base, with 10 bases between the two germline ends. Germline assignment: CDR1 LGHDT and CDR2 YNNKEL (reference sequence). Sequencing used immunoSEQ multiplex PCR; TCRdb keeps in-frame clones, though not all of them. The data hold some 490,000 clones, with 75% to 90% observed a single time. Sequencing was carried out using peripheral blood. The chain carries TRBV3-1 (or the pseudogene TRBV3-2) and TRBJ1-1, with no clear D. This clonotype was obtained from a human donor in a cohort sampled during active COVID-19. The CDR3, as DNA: TGTGCCAGCAGCCCCAGGATTTCGAACACTGAAGCTTTCTTT. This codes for CASSPRISNTEAFF.